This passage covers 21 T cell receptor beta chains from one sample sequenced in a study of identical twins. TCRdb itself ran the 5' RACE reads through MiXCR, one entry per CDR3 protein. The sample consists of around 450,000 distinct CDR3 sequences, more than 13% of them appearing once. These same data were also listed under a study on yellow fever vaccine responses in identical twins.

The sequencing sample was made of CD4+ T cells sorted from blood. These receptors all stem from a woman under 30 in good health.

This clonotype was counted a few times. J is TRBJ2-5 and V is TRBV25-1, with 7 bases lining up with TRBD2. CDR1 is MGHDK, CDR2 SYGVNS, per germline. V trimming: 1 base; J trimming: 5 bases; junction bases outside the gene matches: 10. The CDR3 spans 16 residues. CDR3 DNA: TGTGCCAGCAGTGAATTTTTTGCGGGGGTCGGTGAGACCCAGTACTTC. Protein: CASSEFFAGVGETQYF.

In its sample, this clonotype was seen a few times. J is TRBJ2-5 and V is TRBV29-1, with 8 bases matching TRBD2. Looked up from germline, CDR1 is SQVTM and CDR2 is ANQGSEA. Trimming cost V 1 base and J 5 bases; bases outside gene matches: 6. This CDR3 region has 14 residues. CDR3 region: CSVEVGTSPETQYF. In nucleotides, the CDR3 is TGCAGCGTTGAAGTGGGGACTAGTCCGGAGACCCAGTACTTC.

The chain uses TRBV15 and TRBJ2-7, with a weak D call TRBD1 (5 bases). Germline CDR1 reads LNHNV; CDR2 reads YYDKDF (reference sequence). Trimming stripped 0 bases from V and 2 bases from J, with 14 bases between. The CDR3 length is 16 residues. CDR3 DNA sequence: TGTGCCACCAGCAGAGAGGTAGGGGCAGGCCCCTACGAGCAGTACTTC. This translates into CATSREVGAGPYEQYF.

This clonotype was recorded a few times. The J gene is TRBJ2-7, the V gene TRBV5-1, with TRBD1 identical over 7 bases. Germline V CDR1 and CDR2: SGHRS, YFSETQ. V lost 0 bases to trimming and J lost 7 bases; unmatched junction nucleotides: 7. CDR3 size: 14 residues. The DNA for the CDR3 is TGCGCCAGCAGCTTGGGACTCCACAGGGGTGAGCAGTACTTC. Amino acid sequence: CASSLGLHRGEQYF.

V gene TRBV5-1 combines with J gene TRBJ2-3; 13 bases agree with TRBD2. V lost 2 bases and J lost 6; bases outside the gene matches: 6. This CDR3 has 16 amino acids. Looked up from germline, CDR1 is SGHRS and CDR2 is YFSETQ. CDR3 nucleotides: TGCGCCAGCAGCTTAACTAGCGGGGGGGCGCTTGATACGCAGTATTTT. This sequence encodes CASSLTSGGALDTQYF.

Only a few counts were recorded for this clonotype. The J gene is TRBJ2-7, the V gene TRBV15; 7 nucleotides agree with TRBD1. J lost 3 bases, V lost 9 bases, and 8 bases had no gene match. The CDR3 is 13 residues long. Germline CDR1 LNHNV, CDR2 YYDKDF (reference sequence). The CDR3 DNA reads TGTGCCACTGCCGGACAGGTCTACTACGAGCAGTACTTC. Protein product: CATAGQVYYEQYF. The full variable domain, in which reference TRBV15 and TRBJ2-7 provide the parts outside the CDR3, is DAMVIQNPRYQVTQFGKPVTLSCSQTLNHNVMYWYQQKSSQAPKLLFHYYDKDFNNEADTPDNFQSRRPNTSFCFLDIRSPGLGDTAMYLCATAGQVYYEQYFGPGTRLTVT.

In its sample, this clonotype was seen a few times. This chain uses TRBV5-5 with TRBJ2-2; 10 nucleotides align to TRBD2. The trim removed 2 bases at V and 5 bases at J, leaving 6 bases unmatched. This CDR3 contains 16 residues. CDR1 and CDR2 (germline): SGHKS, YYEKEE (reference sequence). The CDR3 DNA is TGTGCCAGCAGCTTCCCTAGCGGGAGCATAACCGGGGAGCTGTTTTTT. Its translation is CASSFPSGSITGELFF.

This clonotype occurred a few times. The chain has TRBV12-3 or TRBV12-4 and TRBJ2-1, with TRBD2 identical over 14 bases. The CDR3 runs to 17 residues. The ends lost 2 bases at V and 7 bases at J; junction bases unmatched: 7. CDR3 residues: CASSLYLGLAGVNEQFF. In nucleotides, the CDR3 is TGTGCCAGCAGTTTATACCTGGGACTAGCGGGGGTGAATGAGCAGTTCTTC.

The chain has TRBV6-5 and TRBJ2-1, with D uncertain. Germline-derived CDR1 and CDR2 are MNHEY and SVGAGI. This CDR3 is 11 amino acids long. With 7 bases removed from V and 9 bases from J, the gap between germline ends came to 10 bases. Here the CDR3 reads CASTHTGEQFF. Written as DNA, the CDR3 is TGTGCCAGCACACATACTGGTGAGCAGTTCTTC.

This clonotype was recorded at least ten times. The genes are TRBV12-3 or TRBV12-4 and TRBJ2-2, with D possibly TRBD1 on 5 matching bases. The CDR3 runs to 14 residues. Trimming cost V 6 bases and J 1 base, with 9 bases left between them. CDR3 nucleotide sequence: TGTGCCAGCAGCCGAGGACAGAACACCGGGGAGCTGTTTTTT. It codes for CASSRGQNTGELFF.

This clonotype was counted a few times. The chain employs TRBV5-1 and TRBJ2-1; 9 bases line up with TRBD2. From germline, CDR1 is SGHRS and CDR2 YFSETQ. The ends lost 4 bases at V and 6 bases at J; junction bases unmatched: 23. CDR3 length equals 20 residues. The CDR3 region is CASSSRLAVEKPPLGNEQFF. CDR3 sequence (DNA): TGCGCCAGCAGCAGCCGACTAGCGGTCGAAAAACCACCTTTAGGCAATGAGCAGTTCTTC.

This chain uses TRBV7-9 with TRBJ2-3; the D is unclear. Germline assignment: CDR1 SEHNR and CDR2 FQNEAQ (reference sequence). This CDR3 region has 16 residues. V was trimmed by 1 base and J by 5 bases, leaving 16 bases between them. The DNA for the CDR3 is TGTGCCAGCAGCTTAGGGACGGCTACGGCGGAAGATACGCAGTATTTT. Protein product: CASSLGTATAEDTQYF.

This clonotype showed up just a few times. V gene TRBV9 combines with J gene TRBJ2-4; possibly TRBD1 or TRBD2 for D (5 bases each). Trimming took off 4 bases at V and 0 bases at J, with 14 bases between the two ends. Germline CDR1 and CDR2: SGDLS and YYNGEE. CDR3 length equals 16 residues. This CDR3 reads CASSPGSGLAKNIQYF. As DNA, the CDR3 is TGTGCCAGCAGCCCCGGGTCGGGGCTAGCCAAAAACATTCAGTACTTC.

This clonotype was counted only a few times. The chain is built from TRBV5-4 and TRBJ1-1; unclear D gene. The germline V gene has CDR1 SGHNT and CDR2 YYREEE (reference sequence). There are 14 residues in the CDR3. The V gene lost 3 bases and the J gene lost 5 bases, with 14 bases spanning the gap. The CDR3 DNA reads TGTGCCAGCAGCTCGCGCGGAGGCAGGACTGAAGCTTTCTTT. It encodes CASSSRGGRTEAFF.

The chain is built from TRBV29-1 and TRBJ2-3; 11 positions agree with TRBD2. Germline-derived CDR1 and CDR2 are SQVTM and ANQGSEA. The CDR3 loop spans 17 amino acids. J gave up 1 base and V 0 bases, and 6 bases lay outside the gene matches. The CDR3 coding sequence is TGCAGCGTTGAAGATCCCGCGACTAGCGGGGGCACAGATACGCAGTATTTT. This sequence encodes CSVEDPATSGGTDTQYF.

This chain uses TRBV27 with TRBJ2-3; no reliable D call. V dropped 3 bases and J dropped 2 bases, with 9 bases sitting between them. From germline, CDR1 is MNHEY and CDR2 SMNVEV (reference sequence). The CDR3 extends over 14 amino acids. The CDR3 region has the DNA TGTGCCAGCAGTTTTACTGGGAACACAGATACGCAGTATTTT. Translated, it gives CASSFTGNTDTQYF.

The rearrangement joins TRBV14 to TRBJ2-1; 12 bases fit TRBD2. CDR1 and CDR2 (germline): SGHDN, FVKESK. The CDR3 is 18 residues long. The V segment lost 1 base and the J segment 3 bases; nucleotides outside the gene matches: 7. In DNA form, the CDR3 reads TGTGCCAGCAGCCAAGGGGCTAGCGGGAGGGCCGTCTACAATGAGCAGTTCTTC. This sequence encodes CASSQGASGRAVYNEQFF. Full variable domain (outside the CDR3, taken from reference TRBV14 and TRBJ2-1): EAGVTQFPSHSVIEKGQTVTLRCDPISGHDNLYWYRRVMGKEIKFLLHFVKESKQDESGMPNNRFLAERTGGTYSTLKVQPAELEDSGVYFCASSQGASGRAVYNEQFFGPGTRLTVL.

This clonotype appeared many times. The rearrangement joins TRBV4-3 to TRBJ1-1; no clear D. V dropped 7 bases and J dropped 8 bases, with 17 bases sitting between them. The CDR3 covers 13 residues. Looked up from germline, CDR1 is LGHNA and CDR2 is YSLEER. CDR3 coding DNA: TGCGCCAGCACAAGCGTCGGTAGGCCAGAAGCTTTCTTT. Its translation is CASTSVGRPEAFF.

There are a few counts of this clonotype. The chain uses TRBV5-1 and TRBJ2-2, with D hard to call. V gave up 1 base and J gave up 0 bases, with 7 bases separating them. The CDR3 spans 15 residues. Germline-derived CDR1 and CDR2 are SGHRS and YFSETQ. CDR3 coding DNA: TGCGCCAGCAGCTTGAACATAGCGAACACCGGGGAGCTGTTTTTT. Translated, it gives CASSLNIANTGELFF. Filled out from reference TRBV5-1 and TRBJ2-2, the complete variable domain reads KAGVTQTPRYLIKTRGQQVTLSCSPISGHRSVSWYQQTPGQGLQFLFEYFSETQRNKGNFPGRFSGRQFSNSRSEMNVSTLELGDSALYLCASSLNIANTGELFFGEGSRLTVL.

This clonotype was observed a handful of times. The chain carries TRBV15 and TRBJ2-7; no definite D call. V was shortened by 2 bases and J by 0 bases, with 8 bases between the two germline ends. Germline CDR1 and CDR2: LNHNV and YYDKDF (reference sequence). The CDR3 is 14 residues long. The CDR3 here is CATSRSGNSYEQYF. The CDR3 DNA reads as TGTGCCACCAGCAGATCGGGCAACTCCTACGAGCAGTACTTC. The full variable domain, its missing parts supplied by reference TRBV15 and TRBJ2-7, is DAMVIQNPRYQVTQFGKPVTLSCSQTLNHNVMYWYQQKSSQAPKLLFHYYDKDFNNEADTPDNFQSRRPNTSFCFLDIRSPGLGDTAMYLCATSRSGNSYEQYFGPGTRLTVT.

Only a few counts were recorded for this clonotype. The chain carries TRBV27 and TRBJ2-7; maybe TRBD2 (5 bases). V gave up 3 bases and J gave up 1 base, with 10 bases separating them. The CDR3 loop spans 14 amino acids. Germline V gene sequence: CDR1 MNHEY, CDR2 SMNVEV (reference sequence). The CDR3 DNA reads TGTGCCAGCAGTTTTCGAGGGCAATCCTACGAGCAGTACTTC. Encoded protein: CASSFRGQSYEQYF.